This is a list of T cell receptor beta chains from one sample in a study of blood T cell repertoires in COVID-19. Clones were sequenced by immunoSEQ multiplex PCR, and TCRdb holds only the in-frame ones, with some missing. The sample carries some 140,000 clones, 75% to 90% recorded once. The sequenced sample was peripheral blood. The receptor source for this set is a human donor in a cohort sampled during active COVID-19. Both conserved end residues are part of each CDR3. Fields, in order: V gene, D gene, J gene, clone size, CDR3 protein, CDR3 DNA. A D gene is named only where the DNA matches it firmly. Rows give clone size only sometimes, using once, few, many, or a class for an expanded clone.

v_call: TRBV6-6
d_call: TRBD1
j_call: TRBJ2-3
clone_size: .
cdr3_aa: CASQTGTGRTDTQYF
cdr3_nt: TGTGCCAGCCAAACCGGGACAGGGCGAACAGATACGCAGTATTTT

v_call: TRBV5-4
d_call: .
j_call: TRBJ2-7
clone_size: .
cdr3_aa: CASSSGQTRYF
cdr3_nt: TGTGCCAGCAGCAGTGGACAGACAAGGTACTTC

v_call: TRBV27
d_call: .
j_call: TRBJ1-3
clone_size: .
cdr3_aa: CASRLTGTSGNTIYF
cdr3_nt: TGTGCCAGCAGGCTAACAGGGACCTCTGGAAACACCATATATTTT

v_call: TRBV2
d_call: .
j_call: TRBJ2-2
clone_size: .
cdr3_aa: CASSERATNTGELFF
cdr3_nt: TGTGCCAGCAGTGAGAGAGCAACGAACACCGGGGAGCTGTTTTTT

v_call: TRBV7-6
d_call: TRBD1
j_call: TRBJ2-6
clone_size: .
cdr3_aa: CASRQGQDLLSGANVLTF
cdr3_nt: TGTGCCAGCAGACAGGGACAGGACCTTCTCTCTGGGGCCAACGTCCTGACTTTC

v_call: TRBV6-7
d_call: .
j_call: TRBJ1-1
clone_size: once
cdr3_aa: CAIYRASNTEAFF
cdr3_nt: TGTGCCATCTACAGGGCTTCGAACACTGAAGCTTTCTTT

v_call: TRBV4-3
d_call: TRBD2
j_call: TRBJ2-1
clone_size: .
cdr3_aa: CASSQTLAGGLNEQFF
cdr3_nt: TGCGCCAGCAGCCAAACTTTAGCGGGGGGGCTTAATGAGCAGTTCTTC

v_call: TRBV7-8
d_call: .
j_call: TRBJ1-5
clone_size: .
cdr3_aa: CASSRGEFGNQPQHF
cdr3_nt: TGTGCCAGCAGCCGCGGGGAATTCGGCAATCAGCCCCAGCATTTT

v_call: TRBV5-4
d_call: .
j_call: TRBJ1-2
clone_size: .
cdr3_aa: CASSLLQGSNYGYTF
cdr3_nt: TGTGCCAGCAGCTTGCTGCAGGGGAGTAACTATGGCTACACCTTC

v_call: TRBV27
d_call: TRBD1
j_call: TRBJ2-7
clone_size: .
cdr3_aa: CASRGTASYEQYF
cdr3_nt: TGTGCCAGCAGGGGGACAGCCTCCTACGAGCAGTACTTC

v_call: TRBV18
d_call: TRBD2
j_call: TRBJ2-3
clone_size: .
cdr3_aa: CASSPPVAGVGRDTQYF
cdr3_nt: TGTGCCAGCTCACCACCGGTTGCGGGAGTGGGGAGAGATACGCAGTATTTT

v_call: TRBV11-2
d_call: TRBD1
j_call: TRBJ2-5
clone_size: once
cdr3_aa: CASSLQGTGTQYF
cdr3_nt: TGTGCCAGCAGTTTACAGGGGACGGGGACCCAGTACTTC

v_call: TRBV10-3
d_call: TRBD1
j_call: TRBJ1-1
clone_size: .
cdr3_aa: CAIRFGQGSTEAFF
cdr3_nt: TGTGCCATCAGATTTGGACAGGGATCCACTGAAGCTTTCTTT

v_call: TRBV19
d_call: TRBD2
j_call: TRBJ2-2
clone_size: few
cdr3_aa: CASSRLAVTTGELFF
cdr3_nt: TGTGCCAGTAGCCGACTAGCGGTAACCACCGGGGAGCTGTTTTTT

v_call: TRBV5-3
d_call: .
j_call: TRBJ2-7
clone_size: few
cdr3_aa: CARSLKGPAQWTYEQYF
cdr3_nt: TGTGCCAGAAGCTTGAAGGGGCCCGCACAATGGACCTACGAGCAGTACTTC

v_call: TRBV7-9
d_call: TRBD1
j_call: TRBJ1-1
clone_size: .
cdr3_aa: CASSLVGGGSTEAFF
cdr3_nt: TGTGCCAGCAGCTTAGTTGGAGGGGGCTCGACTGAAGCTTTCTTT

v_call: TRBV5-1
d_call: TRBD1
j_call: TRBJ1-1
clone_size: .
cdr3_aa: CASSLQGWSTEAFF
cdr3_nt: TGCGCCAGCAGCTTACAGGGGTGGAGCACTGAAGCTTTCTTT

v_call: TRBV9
d_call: TRBD1
j_call: TRBJ2-2
clone_size: .
cdr3_aa: CASTPRDRPNTGELFF
cdr3_nt: TGTGCCAGCACCCCCCGGGACAGACCGAACACCGGGGAGCTGTTTTTT

v_call: TRBV10-2
d_call: TRBD1
j_call: TRBJ1-2
clone_size: .
cdr3_aa: CASSAYRGPNYGYTF
cdr3_nt: TGCGCCAGCAGCGCGTACAGGGGGCCCAACTATGGCTACACCTTC

v_call: TRBV10-3
d_call: TRBD1
j_call: TRBJ2-3
clone_size: .
cdr3_aa: CAITTDRGRTDTQYF
cdr3_nt: TGTGCCATCACCACGGACAGGGGGCGCACAGATACGCAGTATTTT

v_call: TRBV7-2
d_call: .
j_call: TRBJ2-2
clone_size: .
cdr3_aa: CASSLFSSGPGTGELFF
cdr3_nt: TGTGCCAGCAGCTTATTCTCCAGCGGCCCGGGGACCGGGGAGCTGTTTTTT

v_call: TRBV6-5
d_call: TRBD1
j_call: TRBJ2-7
clone_size: .
cdr3_aa: CASRRGQGPYEQYF
cdr3_nt: TGTGCCAGCAGAAGGGGACAGGGGCCCTACGAGCAGTACTTC

v_call: TRBV7-2
d_call: TRBD1
j_call: TRBJ2-7
clone_size: .
cdr3_aa: CASSLGGPWGQDSYEQYF
cdr3_nt: TGTGCCAGCAGCTTAGGCGGGCCCTGGGGACAGGACTCCTACGAGCAGTACTTC

v_call: TRBV9
d_call: .
j_call: TRBJ2-6
clone_size: .
cdr3_aa: CASSVVGGGLSGANVLTF
cdr3_nt: TGTGCCAGCAGCGTAGTAGGGGGTGGACTCTCTGGGGCCAACGTCCTGACTTTC

v_call: TRBV3-1/TRBV3-2
d_call: TRBD1
j_call: TRBJ1-1
clone_size: .
cdr3_aa: CASSQQWDRAHTEAFF
cdr3_nt: TGTGCCAGCAGCCAACAATGGGACAGGGCGCACACTGAAGCTTTCTTT

v_call: TRBV18
d_call: .
j_call: TRBJ1-1
clone_size: .
cdr3_aa: CASSPKQGMPEAFF
cdr3_nt: TGTGCCAGCTCACCAAAACAGGGAATGCCTGAAGCTTTCTTT

v_call: TRBV12-5
d_call: TRBD2
j_call: TRBJ2-5
clone_size: once
cdr3_aa: CASGGLTQETQYF
cdr3_nt: TGTGCTAGTGGGGGACTAACCCAAGAGACCCAGTACTTC

v_call: TRBV5-1
d_call: .
j_call: TRBJ1-4
clone_size: .
cdr3_aa: CASSEALAEKLFF
cdr3_nt: TGCGCCAGCAGCGAGGCCCTAGCTGAAAAACTGTTTTTT

v_call: TRBV7-6
d_call: .
j_call: TRBJ1-3
clone_size: .
cdr3_aa: CASAREGSGNTIYF
cdr3_nt: TGTGCCAGCGCCCGGGAGGGCTCTGGAAACACCATATATTTT

v_call: TRBV10-1
d_call: TRBD2
j_call: TRBJ2-4
clone_size: .
cdr3_aa: CASSESGLEKNIQYF
cdr3_nt: TGCGCCAGCAGTGAGTCTGGACTAGAGAAAAACATTCAGTACTTC

v_call: TRBV6-1
d_call: .
j_call: TRBJ2-6
clone_size: .
cdr3_aa: CASSEGAAGRPSGANVLTF
cdr3_nt: TGTGCCAGCAGTGAAGGGGCGGCGGGCCGCCCTTCTGGGGCCAACGTCCTGACTTTC

v_call: TRBV10-1
d_call: .
j_call: TRBJ2-7
clone_size: .
cdr3_aa: CASSDRGGYAYEQYF
cdr3_nt: TGCGCCAGCAGTGACCGTGGGGGCTACGCATACGAGCAGTACTTC

v_call: TRBV11-3
d_call: TRBD2
j_call: TRBJ2-1
clone_size: few
cdr3_aa: CASSPGLAGGRLDYNEQFF
cdr3_nt: TGTGCCAGCAGCCCCGGACTAGCGGGAGGACGATTGGATTACAATGAGCAGTTCTTC

v_call: TRBV10-3
d_call: TRBD2
j_call: TRBJ2-1
clone_size: .
cdr3_aa: CAISEPGGSGRTNEQFF
cdr3_nt: TGTGCCATCAGTGAGCCCGGGGGTAGCGGGAGGACTAATGAGCAGTTCTTC

v_call: TRBV15
d_call: TRBD1
j_call: TRBJ2-5
clone_size: .
cdr3_aa: CATSRDKEGQGTQETQYF
cdr3_nt: TGTGCCACCAGCAGAGATAAAGAGGGACAGGGGACACAAGAGACCCAGTACTTC

v_call: TRBV6-2/TRBV6-3
d_call: TRBD2
j_call: TRBJ2-3
clone_size: .
cdr3_aa: CASSASGASTDTQYF
cdr3_nt: TGTGCCAGCAGTGCTAGCGGGGCGAGCACAGATACGCAGTATTTT